The rows below give T cell receptor beta chains drawn from one sample of a study of T cell repertoires in cytomegalovirus infection. The antigens of these receptors remain unknown. TCRdb reprocessed the reads via MiXCR and lists one record per CDR3 protein. The data contain hundreds of thousands of distinct CDR3 sequences, roughly 46% of them singletons. The sequencing used cultured PBMCs, collected from culture after CMV antigen stimulation. The origin of the receptors is a human donor in good health (CMV status not recorded). Some clones in this sample may be carry-over from other donors' samples. The CDR3 runs from the conserved cysteine through the conserved F or W. D genes are given only for firm matches. A row's size may be missing; if present it is once, few, many or a size class.

>TRBJ2-3|14|TRBD2|TRBV12-3/TRBV12-4|few
TGTGCCAGCGCCAGCGGGAGGGGATCGGATACGCAGTATTTT
CASASGRGSDTQYF
>TRBJ1-2|18|.|TRBV6-6|.
TGTGCCAGCAGTTACTCGAATTATAAAGGGGTTGGGGCATATGGCTACACCTTC
CASSYSNYKGVGAYGYTF
>TRBJ2-3|16|.|TRBV7-2|many
TGTGCCAGCAGAGCACCGGGACAAATCACGGCAGATACGCAGTATTTT
CASRAPGQITADTQYF
>TRBJ2-7|15|.|TRBV12-3/TRBV12-4|.
TGTGCCAGCAACATAGGACCCTCAAGGCCCTACGAGCAGTACTTC
CASNIGPSRPYEQYF
>TRBJ1-1|14|.|TRBV6-2/TRBV6-3|.
TGTGCCAGCACCAACCCCGGCACTAACACTGAAGCTTTCTTT
CASTNPGTNTEAFF
>TRBJ1-1|11|.|TRBV10-3|.
TGTGCCATCAGTGAGGACACTGAAGCTTTCTTT
CAISEDTEAFF
>TRBJ2-1|17|TRBD2|TRBV6-5|few
TGTGCCAGCAGTTCCGGGACTAGCGGGAGCTGGGATCGTGAGCAGTTCTTC
CASSSGTSGSWDREQFF
>TRBJ2-7|16|TRBD2|TRBV12-3/TRBV12-4|.
TGTGCCAGCAGCCCCAGGAGCGGGGGGCCGTCCTACGAGCAGTACTTC
CASSPRSGGPSYEQYF
>TRBJ2-2|14|TRBD2|TRBV12-3/TRBV12-4|.
TGTGCCAGCAGCCTAGCGGGAGTTATCGGGGAGCTGTTTTTT
CASSLAGVIGELFF
>TRBJ2-7|14|TRBD2|TRBV6-8|.
TGTGCCAGCAGGACCACCGGGACTAGCTACGAGCAGTACTTC
CASRTTGTSYEQYF
>TRBJ2-1|15|TRBD1|TRBV11-2|.
TGTGCCAGCAGCCCGGACAGGGGGCTTCCATATGAGCAGTTCTTC
CASSPDRGLPYEQFF
>TRBJ2-3|13|.|TRBV20-1|.
TGCAGTGCTAGAAAGGAGGGTCCAGATACGCAGTATTTT
CSARKEGPDTQYF
>TRBJ1-2|14|TRBD1|TRBV28|.
TGTGCCAGCAACATCGACAGGGGAGACTATGGCTACACCTTC
CASNIDRGDYGYTF
>TRBJ2-1|16|.|TRBV7-2|.
TGTGCCAGCAGCTTACGGCCAGGGGGGTCCTACAATGAGCAGTTCTTC
CASSLRPGGSYNEQFF
>TRBJ2-1|16|TRBD2|TRBV5-1|.
TGCGCCAGCAGCCCCATAGCGGGGGGCTTCTACAATGAGCAGTTCTTC
CASSPIAGGFYNEQFF
>TRBJ2-1|15|.|TRBV12-3/TRBV12-4|.
TGTGCCGCGGTTATAGGTAGCGGCTCCTACAATGAGCAGTTCTTC
CAAVIGSGSYNEQFF